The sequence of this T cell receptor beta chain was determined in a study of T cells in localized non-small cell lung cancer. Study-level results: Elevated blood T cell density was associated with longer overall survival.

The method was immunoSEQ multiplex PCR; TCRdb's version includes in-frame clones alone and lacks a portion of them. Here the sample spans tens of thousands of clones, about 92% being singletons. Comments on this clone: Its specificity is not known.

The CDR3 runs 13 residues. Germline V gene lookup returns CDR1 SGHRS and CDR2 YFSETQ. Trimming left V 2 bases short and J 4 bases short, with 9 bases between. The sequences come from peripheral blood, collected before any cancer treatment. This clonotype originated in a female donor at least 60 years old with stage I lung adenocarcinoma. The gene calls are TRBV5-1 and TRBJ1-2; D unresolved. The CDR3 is CASSFDIPYGYTF. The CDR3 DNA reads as TGCGCCAGCAGCTTCGACATACCCTATGGCTACACCTTC. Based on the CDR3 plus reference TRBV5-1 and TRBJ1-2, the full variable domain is KAGVTQTPRYLIKTRGQQVTLSCSPISGHRSVSWYQQTPGQGLQFLFEYFSETQRNKGNFPGRFSGRQFSNSRSEMNVSTLELGDSALYLCASSFDIPYGYTFGSGTRLTVV.